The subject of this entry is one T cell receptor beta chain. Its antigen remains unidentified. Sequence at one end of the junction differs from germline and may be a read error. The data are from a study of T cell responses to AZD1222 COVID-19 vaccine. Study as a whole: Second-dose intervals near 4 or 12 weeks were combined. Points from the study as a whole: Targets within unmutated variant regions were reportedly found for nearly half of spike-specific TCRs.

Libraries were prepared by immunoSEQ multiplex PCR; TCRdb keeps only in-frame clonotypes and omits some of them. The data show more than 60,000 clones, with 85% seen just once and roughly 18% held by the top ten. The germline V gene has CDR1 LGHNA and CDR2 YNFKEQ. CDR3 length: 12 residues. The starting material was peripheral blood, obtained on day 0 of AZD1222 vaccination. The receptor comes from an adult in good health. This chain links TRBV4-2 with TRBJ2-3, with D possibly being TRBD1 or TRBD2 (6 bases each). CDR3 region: CASSPAGTGPRF. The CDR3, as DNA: TGTGCCAGCAGCCCGGCGGGAACAGGGCCCCGCTTT.